This entry features one T cell receptor beta chain sequence. These data belong to a study of T cell changes during pregnancy in multiple sclerosis. After removal of 8 bases from V and 4 bases from J, the junction contained 10 bases not matched to a gene. CDR1 and CDR2 (germline): MNHNS, SASEGT. The CDR3 covers 15 residues. The protocol was immunoSEQ multiplex PCR, while the TCRdb copy is restricted to in-frame clones and leaves out a portion. The sample records around 130,000 clones, 85% to 95% being singletons. This sample comprised peripheral blood, obtained before pregnancy. The TCR sequence derives from a female donor with multiple sclerosis, enrolled in a pregnancy study. This chain links TRBV6-1 with TRBJ2-1; 8 bases fit TRBD1. The CDR3 spells CASRWEQGVYNEQFF. CDR3 in DNA: TGTGCCAGCCGGTGGGAACAGGGGGTTTACAATGAGCAGTTCTTC.